This T cell receptor beta chain was identified in a study of ipilimumab plus nivolumab after autologous stem cell transplantation (dated by TCRdb to 2020 to 2022). General notes on the study: Trial patients received a median of roughly 5 ipilimumab doses and 8 nivolumab doses. Primary refractory and relapsed disease were included in the DLBCL cohort, with 18-month progression-free survival of approximately 86% and 30%, respectively. Patients undergoing autologous transplant for high-risk diffuse large B cell lymphoma, mature T cell lymphoma, or multiple myeloma were enrolled in the trial. The intent-to-treat population of the trial was made up of about 37 patients.

On this clone itself: Which antigen it targets is not known. No much larger clonotype is one base removed from it; base qualities were not supplied.

Broad study findings and their caveats: The authors stated that profiles of the T cell receptor repertoire, regulatory T cell phenotype and gut microbiota provided a biologic rationale for studying this approach further. Combined checkpoint inhibition as post-transplant consolidation was concluded by the authors to appear tolerable.

Checkpoint therapy began 14 to 28 days after autologous transplant, with ipilimumab given at 1 mg/kg intravenously on day 1 of selected weeks. Nivolumab was administered at 3 mg/kg intravenously on day 1 of weeks 1, 4, 7, 10, and every two weeks through week 26. This Phase Ib clinical trial tested ipilimumab plus nivolumab, a combined checkpoint inhibition, as consolidation after autologous stem cell transplantation. Cut back by 1 base and 6 bases, the V and J ends lie 10 bases apart. The CDR3 numbers 14 residues from cysteine through phenylalanine. Left in the record is the CDR3 DNA by itself, 42 bases read in frame from the first base. CDR1 and CDR2 were assigned from the germline V gene as SGHAT and FQNNGV. The library was made by the immunoSEQ multiplex PCR assay. Not all clones reach the TCRdb copy of this immuneACCESS table, which keeps in-frame sequences only. Checked studies attribute under half of the gap to unresolved V genes and leave the rest unexplained. For this sample the table gives approximately 80,000 clones, of which over 80% were detected only once. The ten largest account for approximately 2.2% of the sample.

The sequencing used PBMCs, collected in a trial of ipilimumab plus nivolumab as post-transplant consolidation. The sequence is built from TRBV11-2 and TRBJ2-1; a tentative D match to TRBD2 spans 5 bases. The clonotype was recovered from a male donor with diffuse large B-cell lymphoma. The CDR3 in this case is CASSLVPLANEQFF. The nucleotides are TGTGCCAGCAGCTTAGTACCCCTAGCCAATGAGCAGTTCTTC. The variable domain in full, with residues beyond the CDR3 obtained from the reference TRBV11-2 and TRBJ2-1 genes, is EAGVAQSPRYKIIEKRQSVAFWCNPISGHATLYWYQQILGQGPKLLIQFQNNGVVDDSQLPKDRFSAERLKGVDSTLKIQPAKLEDSAVYLCASSLVPLANEQFFGPGTRLTVL.